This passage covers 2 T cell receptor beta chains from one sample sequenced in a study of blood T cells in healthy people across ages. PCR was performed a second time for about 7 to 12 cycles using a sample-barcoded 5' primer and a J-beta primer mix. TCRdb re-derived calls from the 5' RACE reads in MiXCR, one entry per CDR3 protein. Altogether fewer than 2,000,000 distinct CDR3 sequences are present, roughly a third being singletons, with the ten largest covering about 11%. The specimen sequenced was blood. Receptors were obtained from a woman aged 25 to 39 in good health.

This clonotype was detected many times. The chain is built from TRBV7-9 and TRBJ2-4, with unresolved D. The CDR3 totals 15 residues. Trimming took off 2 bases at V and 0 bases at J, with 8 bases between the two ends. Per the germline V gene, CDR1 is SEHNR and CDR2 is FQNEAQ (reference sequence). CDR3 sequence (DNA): TGTGCCAGCAGCTTACCAGAGTTAGCCAAAAACATTCAGTACTTC. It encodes CASSLPELAKNIQYF.

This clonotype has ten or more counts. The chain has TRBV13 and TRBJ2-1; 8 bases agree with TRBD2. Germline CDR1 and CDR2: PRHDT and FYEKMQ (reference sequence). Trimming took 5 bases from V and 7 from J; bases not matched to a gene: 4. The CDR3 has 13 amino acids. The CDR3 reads CASSPTSGNEQFF. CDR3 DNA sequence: TGTGCCAGCAGCCCAACTAGCGGTAATGAGCAGTTCTTC.